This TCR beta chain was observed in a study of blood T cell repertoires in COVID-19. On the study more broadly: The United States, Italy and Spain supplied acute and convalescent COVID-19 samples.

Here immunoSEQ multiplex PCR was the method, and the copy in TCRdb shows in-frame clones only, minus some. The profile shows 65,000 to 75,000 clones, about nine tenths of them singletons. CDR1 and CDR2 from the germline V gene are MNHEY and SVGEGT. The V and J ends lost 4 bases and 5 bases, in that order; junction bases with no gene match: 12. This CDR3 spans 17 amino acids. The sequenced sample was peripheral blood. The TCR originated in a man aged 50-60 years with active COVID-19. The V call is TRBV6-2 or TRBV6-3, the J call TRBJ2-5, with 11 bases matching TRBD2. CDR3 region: CASSSIATSGGRETQYF. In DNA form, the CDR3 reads TGTGCCAGCAGTTCCATCGCCACTAGCGGGGGCAGGGAGACCCAGTACTTC.